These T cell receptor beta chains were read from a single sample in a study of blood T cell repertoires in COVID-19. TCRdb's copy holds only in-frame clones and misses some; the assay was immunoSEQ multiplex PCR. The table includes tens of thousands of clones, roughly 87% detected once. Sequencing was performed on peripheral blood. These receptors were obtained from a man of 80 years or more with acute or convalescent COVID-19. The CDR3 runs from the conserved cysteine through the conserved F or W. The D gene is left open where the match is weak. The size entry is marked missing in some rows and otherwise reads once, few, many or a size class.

CDR3: CSASVPGANVLTF
DNA: TGCAGTGCTAGTGTCCCGGGGGCCAACGTCCTGACTTTC
V: TRBV20-1
J: TRBJ2-6
length: 13
size: .
D: .

CDR3: CASSTGSSGTAYEQYF
DNA: TGTGCCAGCAGCACCGGGAGCTCCGGGACAGCCTACGAGCAGTACTTC
V: TRBV7-2
J: TRBJ2-7
length: 16
size: .
D: .

CDR3: CASIIAGLAGVGQFF
DNA: TGTGCCAGCATAATTGCGGGACTAGCGGGGGTGGGGCAGTTCTTC
V: TRBV2
J: TRBJ2-1
length: 15
size: .
D: TRBD2

CDR3: CASSLTFGDRGLHYGYTF
DNA: TGTGCCAGCAGCTTGACGTTTGGGGACAGGGGGTTACACTATGGCTACACCTTC
V: TRBV5-6
J: TRBJ1-2
length: 18
size: once
D: TRBD1

CDR3: CASSYRTGVVTEAFF
DNA: TGTGCCAGCAGTTACCGAACAGGGGTGGTGACTGAAGCTTTCTTT
V: TRBV6-2/TRBV6-3
J: TRBJ1-1
length: 15
size: .
D: TRBD1

CDR3: CASTGGATNEKLFF
DNA: TGTGCCAGTACAGGGGGAGCAACTAATGAAAAACTGTTTTTT
V: TRBV19
J: TRBJ1-4
length: 14
size: .
D: TRBD1

CDR3: CASSQRTSVTGELFF
DNA: TGTGCCAGCAGCCAAAGGACTAGCGTAACCGGGGAGCTGTTTTTT
V: TRBV4-2
J: TRBJ2-2
length: 15
size: .
D: TRBD2

CDR3: CASSAGPGTGGNEQYF
DNA: TGTGCCAGCAGCGCTGGGCCCGGGACAGGGGGCAACGAGCAGTACTTC
V: TRBV7-9
J: TRBJ2-7
length: 16
size: .
D: TRBD1

CDR3: CASSYGPANYGYTF
DNA: TGCGCCAGCAGCTATGGGCCCGCTAACTATGGCTACACCTTC
V: TRBV5-1
J: TRBJ1-2
length: 14
size: .
D: .

CDR3: CASSYSPTEAFF
DNA: TGTGCCAGCAGTTACTCCCCAACTGAAGCTTTCTTT
V: TRBV6-5
J: TRBJ1-1
length: 12
size: .
D: .

CDR3: CASSLQGSGEKLFF
DNA: TGTGCCAGCAGTTTACAGGGTAGCGGAGAAAAACTGTTTTTT
V: TRBV27
J: TRBJ1-4
length: 14
size: .
D: .

CDR3: CASSGTVSEKLFF
DNA: TGTGCCAGCTCCGGGACAGTGAGTGAAAAACTGTTTTTT
V: TRBV6-5
J: TRBJ1-4
length: 13
size: .
D: TRBD1

CDR3: CASSTSGQGHYEQYF
DNA: TGCGCCAGCAGCACATCGGGACAGGGTCACTACGAGCAGTACTTC
V: TRBV5-1
J: TRBJ2-7
length: 15
size: .
D: TRBD1

CDR3: CASSYGQGHRNTIYF
DNA: TGTGCCAGCAGTTACGGACAGGGACACAGAAACACCATATATTTT
V: TRBV6-5
J: TRBJ1-3
length: 15
size: few
D: TRBD1

CDR3: CASSAGLSNEQFF
DNA: TGTGCCAGCAGCGCGGGACTAAGCAATGAGCAGTTCTTC
V: TRBV9
J: TRBJ2-1
length: 13
size: .
D: TRBD2

CDR3: CATSDLIAGRSYNEQFF
DNA: TGTGCCACCAGTGACCTCATAGCGGGAAGGTCCTACAATGAGCAGTTCTTC
V: TRBV24-1
J: TRBJ2-1
length: 17
size: .
D: TRBD2

CDR3: CASSLGYRGRRGNQPQHF
DNA: TGTGCCAGCAGCTTGGGGTACAGGGGGCGCCGAGGCAATCAGCCCCAGCATTTT
V: TRBV5-6
J: TRBJ1-5
length: 18
size: .
D: TRBD1

CDR3: CASSLFLRAGEKLFF
DNA: TGTGCCAGCAGTTTATTCCTCAGGGCTGGTGAAAAACTGTTTTTT
V: TRBV28
J: TRBJ1-4
length: 15
size: .
D: .

CDR3: CASSLGLAGSYEQYF
DNA: TGTGCCAGCAGCTTGGGGCTAGCGGGGTCCTACGAGCAGTACTTC
V: TRBV5-5
J: TRBJ2-7
length: 15
size: .
D: TRBD2

CDR3: CASRDGTGIRNSPLHF
DNA: TGTGCCAGCCGGGACGGAACAGGGATCCGTAATTCACCCCTCCACTTT
V: TRBV2
J: TRBJ1-6
length: 16
size: .
D: .

CDR3: CATSGLSDRGNEQFF
DNA: TGTGCCACCAGTGGTCTAAGCGACAGGGGCAATGAGCAGTTCTTC
V: TRBV24-1
J: TRBJ2-1
length: 15
size: .
D: TRBD1

CDR3: CASSIRGVEAFF
DNA: TGTGCCAGTAGTATCAGGGGCGTTGAAGCTTTCTTT
V: TRBV19
J: TRBJ1-1
length: 12
size: .
D: .

CDR3: CASRDGGNTEAFF
DNA: TGTGCCAGCAGGGACGGGGGGAACACTGAAGCTTTCTTT
V: TRBV12-3/TRBV12-4
J: TRBJ1-1
length: 13
size: .
D: .

CDR3: CASTEGVPSYEQFF
DNA: TGCGCCAGCACAGAGGGGGTTCCGAGCTATGAGCAGTTCTTC
V: TRBV5-1
J: TRBJ2-1
length: 14
size: .
D: .

CDR3: CASSQEWTGRLYGYTF
DNA: TGCGCCAGCAGCCAAGAATGGACAGGGAGGCTCTATGGCTACACCTTC
V: TRBV4-1
J: TRBJ1-2
length: 16
size: .
D: TRBD1

CDR3: CATSAGGDSYGYTF
DNA: TGTGCCACCAGTGCCGGCGGTGATAGCTATGGCTACACCTTC
V: TRBV24-1
J: TRBJ1-2
length: 14
size: .
D: .

CDR3: CASSLSRTSGTRSDTQYF
DNA: TGTGCCAGCAGCTTATCCCGGACTAGCGGGACCCGGTCAGATACGCAGTATTTT
V: TRBV7-2
J: TRBJ2-3
length: 18
size: .
D: TRBD2

CDR3: CASSSGQAGTDTQYF
DNA: TGTGCCAGCAGTTCCGGACAGGCCGGCACAGATACGCAGTATTTT
V: TRBV6-5
J: TRBJ2-3
length: 15
size: .
D: TRBD1

CDR3: CASSSPPGTGNTEAFF
DNA: TGTGCCAGCAGTTCCCCCCCCGGGACAGGGAACACTGAAGCTTTCTTT
V: TRBV28
J: TRBJ1-1
length: 16
size: .
D: TRBD1

CDR3: CASSQTSGSSTQYF
DNA: TGTGCCAGCAGCCAAACGTCCGGGTCGAGCACGCAGTATTTT
V: TRBV7-8
J: TRBJ2-3
length: 14
size: .
D: .

CDR3: CASSLGRGTSGYEQYF
DNA: TGCGCCAGCAGCTTGGGCAGGGGGACTAGCGGCTACGAGCAGTACTTC
V: TRBV5-1
J: TRBJ2-7
length: 16
size: .
D: TRBD2

CDR3: CASGARGYHGYTF
DNA: TGTGCTAGTGGTGCGCGGGGGTACCATGGCTACACCTTC
V: TRBV12-5
J: TRBJ1-2
length: 13
size: .
D: .

CDR3: CASSGRGLSSPLHF
DNA: TGTGCCAGCAGTGGCAGGGGGCTTAGTTCACCCCTCCACTTT
V: TRBV2
J: TRBJ1-6
length: 14
size: .
D: TRBD1

CDR3: CAWSRTGAREKLFF
DNA: TGTGCCTGGAGCCGGACAGGGGCTCGGGAAAAACTGTTTTTT
V: TRBV30
J: TRBJ1-4
length: 14
size: .
D: TRBD1

CDR3: CASSSQGGTNEKLFF
DNA: TGTGCCAGCAGCTCGCAGGGAGGAACTAATGAAAAACTGTTTTTT
V: TRBV11-3
J: TRBJ1-4
length: 15
size: few
D: .

CDR3: CASSSPADGRNSPLHF
DNA: TGTGCCAGCAGTTCACCGGCGGACGGGAGAAATTCACCCCTCCACTTT
V: TRBV27
J: TRBJ1-6
length: 16
size: .
D: .

CDR3: CASGRQDHNYGYTF
DNA: TGTGCCAGCGGGCGACAGGATCACAACTATGGCTACACCTTC
V: TRBV27
J: TRBJ1-2
length: 14
size: few
D: .

CDR3: CASTGQGGWQFF
DNA: TGTGCCAGCACGGGACAGGGAGGATGGCAGTTCTTC
V: TRBV2
J: TRBJ2-1
length: 12
size: .
D: TRBD1

CDR3: CASSPRAGSSYEQYF
DNA: TGTGCCAGCAGCCCCAGGGCGGGAAGCTCCTACGAGCAGTACTTC
V: TRBV11-3
J: TRBJ2-7
length: 15
size: .
D: .

CDR3: CASRRDSYNQPQHF
DNA: TGTGCCAGCAGGCGGGACAGCTACAATCAGCCCCAGCATTTT
V: TRBV6-5
J: TRBJ1-5
length: 14
size: .
D: TRBD1

CDR3: CASSQDRPGGNTGELFF
DNA: TGCGCCAGCAGCCAAGATAGACCAGGGGGTAACACCGGGGAGCTGTTTTTT
V: TRBV4-1
J: TRBJ2-2
length: 17
size: .
D: TRBD1

CDR3: CATSSNRGLVNEQFF
DNA: TGTGCCACCAGCAGTAACAGGGGACTCGTCAATGAGCAGTTCTTC
V: TRBV15
J: TRBJ2-1
length: 15
size: .
D: .

CDR3: CASSQARQARLGNSPLHF
DNA: TGCGCCAGCAGCCAGGCTCGACAGGCTCGGTTGGGTAATTCACCCCTCCACTTT
V: TRBV4-3
J: TRBJ1-6
length: 18
size: .
D: .

CDR3: CASSEDSNTYEQYF
DNA: TGCGCCAGCAGCGAGGACAGTAACACCTACGAGCAGTACTTC
V: TRBV5-1
J: TRBJ2-7
length: 14
size: .
D: .

CDR3: CASSQRAGYEQYF
DNA: TGCGCCAGCAGCCAAAGGGCGGGGTACGAGCAGTACTTC
V: TRBV4-3
J: TRBJ2-7
length: 13
size: .
D: .

CDR3: CASSLGASGEQYF
DNA: TGTGCCAGCAGCTTAGGGGCTAGCGGCGAGCAGTACTTC
V: TRBV7-2
J: TRBJ2-7
length: 13
size: .
D: TRBD2

CDR3: CATEGQFTGELFF
DNA: TGTGCCACCGAGGGACAGTTCACCGGGGAGCTGTTTTTT
V: TRBV24-1
J: TRBJ2-2
length: 13
size: .
D: TRBD1

CDR3: CASSEEASPGYEQYF
DNA: TGTGCCAGCAGTGAAGAGGCTAGTCCGGGATACGAGCAGTACTTC
V: TRBV2
J: TRBJ2-7
length: 15
size: once
D: .

CDR3: CASSGRAGNSPLHF
DNA: TGTGCCAGCAGCGGCCGGGCAGGGAATTCACCCCTCCACTTT
V: TRBV9
J: TRBJ1-6
length: 14
size: .
D: .

CDR3: CASSMKQTTEAFF
DNA: TGTGCCAGTAGTATGAAACAGACCACTGAAGCTTTCTTT
V: TRBV19
J: TRBJ1-1
length: 13
size: .
D: .

CDR3: CASSYYRDYSNQPQHF
DNA: TGTGCCAGCAGCTATTACAGGGACTATAGCAATCAGCCCCAGCATTTT
V: TRBV5-5
J: TRBJ1-5
length: 16
size: .
D: .

CDR3: CASSNSFGYGYTF
DNA: TGTGCCAGCAGTAACAGCTTCGGCTATGGCTACACCTTC
V: TRBV6-4
J: TRBJ1-2
length: 13
size: .
D: .

CDR3: CSVETLAGYNEQFF
DNA: TGCAGCGTTGAAACACTAGCGGGATACAATGAGCAGTTCTTC
V: TRBV29-1
J: TRBJ2-1
length: 14
size: .
D: TRBD2

CDR3: CATSDRDSNSGNTIYF
DNA: TGTGCCACCAGTGACCGAGACAGCAACTCTGGAAACACCATATATTTT
V: TRBV24-1
J: TRBJ1-3
length: 16
size: .
D: .

CDR3: CATSEPGTGDSEQFF
DNA: TGTGCCACCAGTGAACCCGGGACAGGGGACTCTGAGCAGTTCTTC
V: TRBV24-1
J: TRBJ2-1
length: 15
size: .
D: TRBD1